Below are 30 T cell receptor beta chains sequenced from a single sample in a study of T-cell memory formation after mild COVID-19 listed by TCRdb under 2021. Library generation was performed with 5' RACE. The sequencer listed for this sample is Illumina NovaSeq 6000. The raw public reads went through TCRdb reprocessing: fastp at Q25, MiXCR clone calling, in-frame beta chains kept. A single entry per CDR3 protein holds the most common genes and DNA from its merged rows. The sample yields roughly 560,000 distinct CDR3 sequences; about a fifth were counted once. The ten largest clonotypes hold around an eighth of the sample. Sequencing input: PBMCs or a T cell subset sorted from them (not recorded which). These TCRs come from an adult woman who had mild COVID-19 (a few samples of this study predate the infection). The sample titles of this study are shuffled in the database, so cell type and time point are left out; the donor was told from shared clones.

This clonotype appeared a few times. This chain connects TRBV29-1 to TRBJ2-5; D tentatively reads TRBD1 or TRBD2 (6 bases each). Germline CDR1 SQVTM, CDR2 ANQGSEA. Trimming took off 5 bases at V and 2 bases at J, with 21 bases between the two ends. The CDR3 has 16 residues. CDR3 amino acids: CSVSGGPNHPQETQYF. For the CDR3, the DNA is TGCAGCGTTAGTGGGGGGCCGAACCACCCACAAGAGACCCAGTACTTC.

Only a few counts were recorded for this clonotype. The chain carries TRBV27 and TRBJ2-2; D is uncertain. This CDR3 comprises 14 residues. The ends were cut back, 4 bases at V and 1 base at J, with 7 bases in the middle. Germline V CDR1 and CDR2: MNHEY, SMNVEV (reference sequence). CDR3 in DNA: TGTGCCAGCAGTTCGAACCAGAACACCGGGGAGCTGTTTTTT. As protein: CASSSNQNTGELFF.

This clonotype was seen only a few times. This chain links TRBV29-1 with TRBJ2-3; D remains unclear. The CDR3 is 13 residues long. Germline loops: CDR1 SQVTM, CDR2 ANQGSEA. Trimming pared 4 bases from V and 1 base from J, leaving 9 bases between. CDR3 sequence: CSVVRQGTDTQYF. CDR3 coding DNA: TGCAGCGTTGTTAGGCAGGGCACAGATACGCAGTATTTT.

This clonotype was counted between two and nine times. J is TRBJ2-7 and V is TRBV4-3; D is possibly TRBD2 (7 bases). Trimming stripped 1 base from V and 5 bases from J, with 15 bases between. The germline CDR1 and CDR2 sequences are LGHNA and YSLEER. This CDR3 region has 15 residues. The CDR3: CASSQVAGARDEQYF. The DNA for the CDR3 is TGCGCCAGCAGCCAAGTGGCGGGGGCCCGTGACGAGCAGTACTTC.

This clonotype has more than one count but fewer than ten. This chain's CDR3 is CASSSDRGDEKLFF. The CDR3 coding sequence is TGTGCCAGCAGCTCGGACAGGGGAGATGAAAAACTGTTTTTT. This rearrangement joins TRBV7-2 to TRBJ1-4; 9 bases line up with TRBD1. Germline-derived CDR1 and CDR2 are SGHTA and FQGNSA. V lost 4 bases and J lost 6; bases outside the gene matches: 3. The length of the CDR3 is 14 residues. The full variable domain, completed using reference TRBV7-2 and TRBJ1-4, is GAGVSQSPSNKVTEKGKDVELRCDPISGHTALYWYRQSLGQGLEFLIYFQGNSAPDKSGLPSDRFSAERTGGSVSTLTIQRTQQEDSAVYLCASSSDRGDEKLFFGSGTQLSVL.

The chain combines TRBV12-3 or TRBV12-4 with TRBJ2-5, with 11 bases aligning to TRBD2. With 8 bases clipped from V and 1 base from J, the junction kept 6 bases outside the gene matches. The CDR3 spans 15 residues. This CDR3 reads CASALTSGIQETQYF. CDR3 in DNA: TGTGCCAGCGCCCTGACTAGCGGGATCCAAGAGACCCAGTACTTC.

The rearrangement links TRBV20-1 to TRBJ1-4, with no clear D. The V end lost 2 bases, the J end lost 4 bases, and 5 bases lay between the germline ends. Germline values: CDR1 DFQATT, CDR2 SNEGSKA (reference sequence). This CDR3 is 12 amino acids long. The CDR3, as DNA: TGCAGTGCTAGAAAGGGTAATGAAAAACTGTTTTTT. This encodes CSARKGNEKLFF.

This clonotype occurred many times. This chain connects TRBV24-1 to TRBJ2-1; the D gene is possibly TRBD2 (5 bases). The CDR3 has 15 residues. Germline CDR1 and CDR2: KGHDR and SFDVKD. V was pared by 4 bases and J by 5 bases, with 14 bases between. The CDR3 is CATSDPGFGNNEQFF. In DNA, the CDR3 is TGTGCCACCAGTGACCCCGGTTTCGGGAACAATGAGCAGTTCTTC.

The rearrangement uses TRBV4-1 and TRBJ1-4, with D hard to call. There are 13 residues in the CDR3. V lost 2 bases and J 4 bases, leaving 5 bases between the germline ends. Germline V gene data show CDR1 as MGHRA and CDR2 as YSYEKL. CDR3 sequence reads: CASSQMLNEKLFF. DNA for the CDR3: TGCGCCAGCAGCCAAATGCTTAATGAAAAACTGTTTTTT.

The chain couples TRBV20-1 to TRBJ2-3; D remains unclear. Trimming took 3 bases from V and 6 from J, leaving 13 bases between them. This CDR3 spans 13 amino acids. Germline lookup yields CDR1 DFQATT and CDR2 SNEGSKA (reference sequence). CDR3 amino acids: CSASQKAFDTQYF. The DNA for the CDR3 is TGCAGTGCTAGCCAAAAAGCCTTCGATACGCAGTATTTT.

The chain is built from TRBV5-1 and TRBJ2-3; 8 nucleotides align to TRBD2. The CDR3 has 16 amino acids. Trimming removed 4 bases from V and 0 bases from J; junction bases left unmatched: 7. Per germline, CDR1 SGHRS and CDR2 YFSETQ. CDR3 residues: CASSPASSGSTDTQYF. The CDR3 nucleotides are TGCGCCAGCAGCCCGGCATCTAGCGGGAGCACAGATACGCAGTATTTT. Full variable domain (missing parts from reference TRBV5-1 and TRBJ2-3): KAGVTQTPRYLIKTRGQQVTLSCSPISGHRSVSWYQQTPGQGLQFLFEYFSETQRNKGNFPGRFSGRQFSNSRSEMNVSTLELGDSALYLCASSPASSGSTDTQYFGPGTRLTVL.

This clonotype has a handful of counts. The rearrangement links TRBV9 to TRBJ2-3; 9 bases agree with TRBD2. J gave up 1 base and V 2 bases, and 5 bases lay outside the gene matches. The CDR3 is 16 residues long. Germline V gene lookup returns CDR1 SGDLS and CDR2 YYNGEE. The CDR3 bases are TGTGCCAGCAGCGTTAGCGGGGGATCTGGCACAGATACGCAGTATTTT. Encoded protein: CASSVSGGSGTDTQYF. The entire variable domain, with the rest obtained from reference TRBV9 and TRBJ2-3, is as follows: DSGVTQTPKHLITATGQRVTLRCSPRSGDLSVYWYQQSLDQGLQFLIQYYNGEERAKGNILERFSAQQFPDLHSELNLSSLELGDSALYFCASSVSGGSGTDTQYFGPGTRLTVL.

The chain joins TRBV6-2 or TRBV6-3 to TRBJ2-5; a possible D gene is TRBD1 (5 bases). V dropped 8 bases and J dropped 2 bases, with 9 bases sitting between them. The CDR3 loop spans 12 amino acids. The germline gives CDR1 MNHEY, CDR2 SVGEGT. The CDR3: CASRTKQETQYF. CDR3 nucleotide sequence: TGTGCCAGCCGGACAAAGCAAGAGACCCAGTACTTC.

The chain uses TRBV4-2 and TRBJ2-3; the D is unclear. V lost 4 bases, J lost 0 bases, and 23 bases lay in between. The CDR3 loop spans 19 amino acids. Germline V lookup: CDR1 LGHNA, CDR2 YNFKEQ. As DNA, the CDR3 is TGTGCCAGCAGCCCCCTTGCAAGCGTATCCCGTCTCAGCACAGATACGCAGTATTTT. Translation gives CASSPLASVSRLSTDTQYF.

This clonotype was seen a few times. The rearrangement uses TRBV29-1 and TRBJ1-2; a weak D match, TRBD1 (6 bases). Trimming left V 6 bases short and J 4 bases short, with 21 bases between. The CDR3 loop spans 15 amino acids. The germline gives CDR1 SQVTM, CDR2 ANQGSEA. The CDR3 loop reads CSVAGVPDRIYGYTF. The CDR3 DNA sequence: TGCAGCGTCGCGGGCGTTCCTGACAGGATCTATGGCTACACCTTC. Filled out from reference TRBV29-1 and TRBJ1-2, the complete variable domain reads SAVISQKPSRDICQRGTSLTIQCQVDSQVTMMFWYRQQPGQSLTLIATANQGSEATYESGFVIDKFPISRPNLTFSTLTVSNMSPEDSSIYLCSVAGVPDRIYGYTFGSGTRLTVV.

V usage is TRBV2 and J usage is TRBJ1-2, with no clear D. Germline V gene sequence: CDR1 SNHLY, CDR2 FYNNEI. CDR3 length: 13 amino acids. V was pared by 2 bases and J by 5 bases, with 9 bases between. In DNA, the CDR3 is TGTGCCAGCAGTGAACAGACGTTATATGGCTACACCTTC. Residues: CASSEQTLYGYTF.

The rearrangement uses TRBV4-1 and TRBJ2-1, with 9 bases fitting TRBD2. V was clipped by 3 bases and J by 0 bases; unmatched bases: 6. Germline CDR1 reads MGHRA; CDR2 reads YSYEKL. This CDR3 has 17 residues. The CDR3: CASSHPKAGGSYNEQFF. CDR3 DNA: TGCGCCAGCAGCCATCCTAAAGCGGGGGGCTCCTACAATGAGCAGTTCTTC.

This clonotype was observed a handful of times. As DNA, the CDR3 is TGCAGCGTGGGACCAACAGCCGAGCAGTACTTC. The encoded protein is CSVGPTAEQYF. The chain is built from TRBV29-1 and TRBJ2-7; D possibly uses TRBD1 or TRBD2 (5 bases each). Trimming removed 6 bases at V and 6 bases at J, with 12 bases between. Germline lookup yields CDR1 SQVTM and CDR2 ANQGSEA. CDR3 length: 11 amino acids.

This clonotype has just a few counts. The rearrangement links TRBV4-2 to TRBJ1-5; TRBD1 matches 9 bases. The V and J ends lost 0 bases and 4 bases, in that order; junction bases with no gene match: 4. Germline loops: CDR1 LGHNA, CDR2 YNFKEQ. This CDR3 spans 16 amino acids. The CDR3 DNA reads as TGTGCCAGCAGCCAAGACGGGACAGGGCGAAATCAGCCCCAGCATTTT. Its protein is CASSQDGTGRNQPQHF.

The chain carries TRBV3-1 and TRBJ2-6; TRBD1 matches at 7 bases. The ends lost 6 bases at V and 3 bases at J; junction bases unmatched: 14. The CDR3 runs 18 residues. CDR1 LGHDT and CDR2 YNNKEL come from the germline V gene (reference sequence). In DNA form, the CDR3 reads TGTGCCAGCAGATCCTCCGGGACAGCGTTGATTGGGGCCAACGTCCTGACTTTC. Amino acid sequence: CASRSSGTALIGANVLTF.

The CDR3 region has the DNA TGTGCCAGCAGACCTGACAGGGGGAACACTGAAGCTTTCTTT. It specifies CASRPDRGNTEAFF. The chain uses TRBV12-3 or TRBV12-4 and TRBJ1-1, with 8 bases lining up with TRBD1. The CDR3 covers 14 residues. The V segment lost 6 bases and the J segment 1 base; nucleotides outside the gene matches: 4.

In its sample, this clonotype was seen a few times. The chain couples TRBV7-9 to TRBJ1-2, with TRBD1 identical over 7 bases. From germline, CDR1 is SEHNR and CDR2 FQNEAQ (reference sequence). The ends lost 5 bases at V and 4 bases at J; junction bases unmatched: 7. The CDR3 has 14 amino acids. The CDR3 coding sequence is TGTGCCAGCAGCCGGGACAGCACATTCTATGGCTACACCTTC. It encodes CASSRDSTFYGYTF.

In this sample, this clonotype turned up many times. V usage is TRBV3-1 and J usage is TRBJ2-7, with D perhaps matching TRBD1 (6 bases). The CDR3 consists of 14 residues. Deletions cut 1 base from V and 4 bases from J, with 11 bases between. CDR1 LGHDT and CDR2 YNNKEL come from the germline V gene (reference sequence). The chain's CDR3 is CASSQGQGPYEQYF. In DNA form, the CDR3 reads TGTGCCAGCAGCCAAGGTCAGGGGCCGTACGAGCAGTACTTC.

In DNA, the CDR3 is TGCAGTGCTAGAGTTGGCAGTCCAAATCAGCCCCAGCATTTT. This encodes CSARVGSPNQPQHF. The V call is TRBV20-1, the J call TRBJ1-5; D remains unclear. The germline gives CDR1 DFQATT, CDR2 SNEGSKA (reference sequence). The CDR3 is made up of 14 amino acids. Trimming removed 1 base at V and 4 bases at J, with 11 bases between.

This clonotype was seen more than once but under ten times. The chain carries TRBV15 and TRBJ1-5; D might be TRBD1 (6 bases). With 1 base removed from V and 6 bases from J, the gap between germline ends came to 13 bases. This CDR3 comprises 15 residues. CDR1 is LNHNV and CDR2 is YYDKDF in the germline V gene (reference sequence). Here the CDR3 reads CATSRGGQGGQPQHF. CDR3 sequence (DNA): TGTGCCACCAGCAGAGGGGGGCAGGGTGGTCAGCCCCAGCATTTT.

The table lists this clonotype with many counts. The CDR3 DNA sequence: TGTGCCAGCTCCCTCCCCCGGGGCGGGGGGCCAACCAATGAGCAGTTCTTC. Residues: CASSLPRGGGPTNEQFF. The genes are TRBV9 and TRBJ2-1; 8 positions match TRBD2. The germline CDR1 and CDR2 sequences are SGDLS and YYNGEE. Trimming took 7 bases from V and 6 from J; bases not matched to a gene: 18. The CDR3 covers 17 residues.

A few counts support this clonotype. CDR3 DNA sequence: TGTGCCAGCAGCACAGGGACGGACGCCTACGAGCAGTACTTC. As protein: CASSTGTDAYEQYF. This chain connects TRBV21-1 to TRBJ2-7. TRBV21-1 is tagged as a pseudogene. The CDR3 runs to 14 residues.

In its sample, this clonotype was seen a few times. The chain links TRBV20-1 to TRBJ2-2; D not certain. CDR3 length: 13 amino acids. V was trimmed by 1 base and J by 1 base, leaving 4 bases between them. From germline, CDR1 is DFQATT and CDR2 SNEGSKA (reference sequence). CDR3: CSARAQNTGELFF. The CDR3 region has the DNA TGCAGTGCTAGAGCACAGAACACCGGGGAGCTGTTTTTT.

The chain joins TRBV3-1 to TRBJ2-2; D ambiguous. The CDR3 length is 13 residues. V shed 2 bases and J shed 2 bases, with 3 bases lying between them. Germline V CDR1 and CDR2: LGHDT, YNNKEL (reference sequence). This chain's CDR3 is CASSQHNTGELFF. The CDR3 DNA reads as TGTGCCAGCAGCCAACATAACACCGGGGAGCTGTTTTTT. Variable domain in full (rest from reference TRBV3-1 and TRBJ2-2): DTAVSQTPKYLVTQMGNDKSIKCEQNLGHDTMYWYKQDSKKFLKIMFSYNNKELIINETVPNRFSPKSPDKAHLNLHINSLELGDSAVYFCASSQHNTGELFFGEGSRLTVL.

The CDR3 loop is CASSQDGGYTDTQYF. DNA for the CDR3: TGTGCCAGCAGCCAAGATGGCGGCTACACAGATACGCAGTATTTT. The chain employs TRBV4-2 and TRBJ2-3; D is unclear. The CDR3 runs to 15 residues. Trimming pared 0 bases from V and 2 bases from J, leaving 9 bases between. Germline loops: CDR1 LGHNA, CDR2 YNFKEQ.